This TCR beta chain came from a study of cytotoxic CD8 clonotypes in ibrutinib-treated CLL. The wider study: With a range of 6 to 36, the median treatment time before response samples were taken was approximately 12 months. Study outcomes and limitations: Clonality was higher at ibrutinib response and returned toward baseline at progression.

In the case of this clone: Its antigen is as yet unknown.

Target depth was 1 in 200,000 to 1 in 1 million T cells, about 10x per clonotype. The data were produced by immunoSEQ multiplex PCR, yet TCRdb's version contains in-frame clones alone and is incomplete. The repertoire has over 120,000 clones, about 80% of them found once; the top ten carry over 10%. Germline V gives CDR1 MNHNS, CDR2 SASEGT. This CDR3 is 14 amino acids long. V was cut by 6 bases and J by 3 bases, with 14 bases left in between. The source was PBMCs, collected after 12 months of ibrutinib treatment. The chain links TRBV6-1 to TRBJ1-1; a possible D gene is TRBD1 (6 bases). This sequence was found in a human donor with chronic lymphocytic leukemia. The DNA of the CDR3 is TGTGCCAGCAGGCAGACAGGAAGGGACACTGAAGCTTTCTTT. Amino acid sequence: CASRQTGRDTEAFF.